This passage covers 25 T cell receptor beta chains from one sample sequenced in a study of a mutant IDH1 vaccine in newly diagnosed glioma. Time point denoted: week 35, safety follow-up. Doses consisted of 300 ug of mutant IDH1 20-mer peptide each, paired with topical imiquimod. Assay: immunoSEQ multiplex PCR; the TCRdb copy retains only in-frame clones and omits some. The profile shows some 60,000 clones, about four fifths of them singletons. No antigen is known for these receptors. The specimen comprised PBMCs, sampled from a glioma patient whose treatment included an IDH1 peptide vaccine. The receptors here all came from a man between 40 and 49 years old with glioma.

This chain connects TRBV4-2 to TRBJ2-3, with D tentatively TRBD2 (7 bases). The CDR3 is made up of 16 amino acids. The V and J ends lost 0 bases and 0 bases respectively, with 10 bases between them. Per the germline V gene, CDR1 is LGHNA and CDR2 is YNFKEQ. The CDR3 reads CASSQDRGGSTDTQYF. The CDR3 region has the DNA TGTGCCAGCAGCCAAGATCGCGGGGGCAGCACAGATACGCAGTATTTT.

The V and J genes are TRBV5-1 and TRBJ2-1, with 11 bases lining up with TRBD2. The CDR3 is 17 residues long. Per the germline V gene, CDR1 is SGHRS and CDR2 is YFSETQ. V lost 1 base, J lost 2 bases, and 5 bases stayed unmatched. The CDR3 sequence: CASSLTSGSRPYNEQFF. The CDR3 DNA reads TGCGCCAGCAGCTTGACTAGCGGGAGCCGCCCCTACAATGAGCAGTTCTTC.

The CDR3 spells CASRGTGIQENYGYTF. DNA for the CDR3: TGTGCCAGTAGAGGGACAGGGATTCAGGAGAACTATGGCTACACCTTC. The gene calls are TRBV19 and TRBJ1-2; 9 bases are shared with TRBD1. The CDR3 extends over 16 amino acids. Germline loops: CDR1 LNHDA, CDR2 SQIVND (reference sequence). V lost 6 bases, J lost 2 bases, and 10 bases stayed unmatched. The entire variable domain, with the rest obtained from reference TRBV19 and TRBJ1-2, is as follows: DGGITQSPKYLFRKEGQNVTLSCEQNLNHDAMYWYRQDPGQGLRLIYYSQIVNDFQKGDIAEGYSVSREKKESFPLTVTSAQKNPTAFYLCASRGTGIQENYGYTFGSGTRLTVV.

In DNA form, the CDR3 reads TGTGCCTGGATTTGGAAAGGGTGGACTGAAGCTTTCTTT. Residues: CAWIWKGWTEAFF. This chain joins TRBV30 and TRBJ1-1; D ambiguous. Germline values: CDR1 GTSNPN, CDR2 SVGIG (reference sequence). The V and J ends lost 4 bases and 5 bases respectively, with 14 bases between them. The CDR3 covers 13 residues.

The chain uses TRBV10-3 and TRBJ1-6, with TRBD1 as a possible D gene (5 bases). CDR3 length: 16 amino acids. Trimming shortened V by 3 bases and J by 7 bases, and 16 bases separated the two germline ends. The germline V gene has CDR1 ENHRY and CDR2 SYGVKD. CDR3 in DNA: TGTGCCATCAGTGAAGATAAGGGGCTATGGAATTCACCCCTCCACTTT. Translating gives CAISEDKGLWNSPLHF.

The rearrangement links TRBV2 to TRBJ2-1, with D uncertain. CDR3 length equals 15 residues. V shed 7 bases and J shed 3 bases, with 16 bases lying between them. Germline V gives CDR1 SNHLY, CDR2 FYNNEI. DNA of the CDR3: TGTGCCAGCACCACCTTCCACCGCCTCTACAATGAGCAGTTCTTC. It codes for CASTTFHRLYNEQFF.

The rearrangement links TRBV6-4 to TRBJ2-5; TRBD2 is a possible D gene (5 bases). Germline CDR1 and CDR2: MRHNA and SNTAGT. The CDR3 extends over 15 amino acids. The V and J ends lost 4 bases and 1 base respectively, with 13 bases between them. The DNA for the CDR3 is TGTGCCAGCAGTGCCTCCCCGGGGAGCCAAGAGACCCAGTACTTC. Its protein product is CASSASPGSQETQYF.

This clone was seen just once. The chain's CDR3 is CASNLGARETQYF. DNA of the CDR3: TGTGCCAGCAACCTGGGAGCGAGGGAGACCCAGTACTTC. The rearrangement uses TRBV7-2 and TRBJ2-5, with D possibly being TRBD2 (5 bases). Per the germline V gene, CDR1 is SGHTA and CDR2 is FQGNSA. The CDR3 totals 13 residues. The germline V and J ends were trimmed by 7 bases and 5 bases, with 14 bases remaining between them.

This clone was counted between two and nine times. The chain links TRBV6-5 to TRBJ1-2; the match to TRBD1 covers 10 bases. The germline CDR1 and CDR2 sequences are MNHEY and SVGAGI. V gave up 6 bases and J gave up 6 bases; unmatched junction bases: 7. The CDR3 is 14 residues long. The CDR3, as DNA: TGTGCCAGCAGCCGGCTGACAGGGGGCGATGGCTACACCTTC. Translated: CASSRLTGGDGYTF.

The chain joins TRBV9 to TRBJ1-1, with 10 bases aligning to TRBD1. CDR1 is SGDLS, CDR2 YYNGEE, per germline. Trimming at V came to 2 bases and at J to 5 bases, leaving 12 bases not matched to a gene. The CDR3 length is 17 residues. The chain's CDR3 is CASSVRGTGDRWTEAFF. For the CDR3, the DNA is TGTGCCAGCAGCGTCCGTGGGACAGGGGATCGGTGGACTGAAGCTTTCTTT.

Only one count was recorded for this clone. The J gene is TRBJ1-4, the V gene TRBV27; TRBD1 matches at 7 bases. There are 13 residues in the CDR3. V was clipped by 2 bases and J by 8 bases; unmatched bases: 2. The V gene's germline CDR1 is MNHEY and CDR2 SMNVEV (reference sequence). CDR3 loop: CASSLRGQEKLFF. The CDR3 DNA follows: TGTGCCAGCAGTTTAAGGGGGCAAGAAAAACTGTTTTTT.

The rearrangement links TRBV4-3 to TRBJ2-3; 8 bases agree with TRBD2. The germline V gene encodes CDR1 LGHNA and CDR2 YSLEER. This CDR3 spans 17 amino acids. V trimming: 4 bases; J trimming: 0 bases; junction bases outside the gene matches: 9. The CDR3 sequence: CASSPSGGASSTDTQYF. The CDR3, as DNA: TGCGCCAGCAGCCCCTCGGGGGGGGCCTCTAGCACAGATACGCAGTATTTT.

The chain links TRBV5-6 to TRBJ2-3; possible D gene TRBD1, 6 bases. The V and J ends lost 4 bases and 1 base respectively, with 16 bases between them. The CDR3 loop spans 16 amino acids. CDR1 is SGHDT, CDR2 YYEEEE, per germline. CDR3 residues: CASSIGDAGGTDTQYF. Written as DNA, the CDR3 is TGTGCCAGCAGCATCGGGGATGCAGGGGGCACAGATACGCAGTATTTT.

This clone was recorded only once. V is TRBV30 and J is TRBJ1-5; D possibly corresponds to TRBD1 (6 bases). Per germline, CDR1 GTSNPN and CDR2 SVGIG (reference sequence). This CDR3 has 16 residues. The V and J ends lost 3 bases and 6 bases respectively, with 21 bases between them. The CDR3 DNA sequence: TGTGCCTGGAGGGCTAGGGAGGGGCTAGGGGGTCAGCCCCAGCATTTT. This codes for CAWRAREGLGGQPQHF.

The rearrangement joins TRBV4-2 to TRBJ2-7; D is perhaps TRBD1 (6 bases). Trimming pared 4 bases from V and 3 bases from J, leaving 13 bases between. Germline V gene lookup returns CDR1 LGHNA and CDR2 YNFKEQ. This CDR3 comprises 14 residues. In nucleotides, the CDR3 is TGTGCCAGCAGCCGGGGGCGAGACGGCTACGAGCAGTACTTC. The encoded protein is CASSRGRDGYEQYF.

This chain uses TRBV7-2 with TRBJ2-5, with 11 bases fitting TRBD2. Judging by the DNA end, TRBJ2-7 fits better; the J call may be wrong. The CDR3 extends over 15 amino acids. The germline V gene has CDR1 SGHTA and CDR2 FQGNSA. The CDR3 DNA follows: TGTGCCAGCAGCCGGGGACTAGCGGCCTCCTACGAGCAGTACTTC. This codes for CASSRGLAASYEQYF.

The CDR3, as DNA: TGTGCCATCAGTGATTTGAGCGGGTCTGGCTACACCTTC. Its translation is CAISDLSGSGYTF. The chain employs TRBV10-3 and TRBJ1-2; D remains ambiguous. Germline assignment: CDR1 ENHRY and CDR2 SYGVKD. V lost 3 bases to trimming and J lost 7 bases, with 12 bases between them. There are 13 residues in the CDR3.

This chain joins TRBV21-1 and TRBJ2-7. TRBV21-1 is a listed pseudogene. There are 14 residues in the CDR3. The CDR3 DNA is TGTGCCAGCAGGAGGGACGGTGCTTCCTACGAGCAGTACTTC. Amino acid sequence: CASRRDGASYEQYF.

The chain links TRBV6-5 to TRBJ1-5; 11 bases map to TRBD1. Trimming at V came to 6 bases and at J to 5 bases, leaving 6 bases not matched to a gene. The CDR3 length is 15 residues. Germline CDR1 reads MNHEY; CDR2 reads SVGAGI. CDR3 sequence: CASRPDRGRDQPQHF. The CDR3 nucleotides read TGTGCCAGCAGACCGGACAGGGGGCGAGATCAGCCCCAGCATTTT.

With respect to this clone: Compared with germline, one end of the junction differs, possibly owing to a read error. The CDR3 loop reads CASSLSGVGYTF. In DNA form, the CDR3 reads TGTGCCAGCAGTCTATCAGGGGTGGGCTACACCTTC. This sequence joins TRBV27 and TRBJ1-2, with a possible D match to TRBD1 (6 bases). Germline V gene lookup returns CDR1 MNHEY and CDR2 SMNVEV (reference sequence). The CDR3 covers 12 residues.

This chain links TRBV5-1 with TRBJ2-1, with 12 bases matching TRBD2. Germline assignment: CDR1 SGHRS and CDR2 YFSETQ. J lost 5 bases, V lost 1 base, and 7 bases had no gene match. There are 17 residues in the CDR3. The chain's CDR3 is CASSLPRTSGTHNEQFF. In DNA, the CDR3 is TGCGCCAGCAGCTTGCCCCGGACTAGCGGGACCCACAATGAGCAGTTCTTC. Filled out from reference TRBV5-1 and TRBJ2-1, the complete variable domain reads KAGVTQTPRYLIKTRGQQVTLSCSPISGHRSVSWYQQTPGQGLQFLFEYFSETQRNKGNFPGRFSGRQFSNSRSEMNVSTLELGDSALYLCASSLPRTSGTHNEQFFGPGTRLTVL.

V gene TRBV5-4 combines with J gene TRBJ1-1; D gene unclear. The CDR3 spans 13 residues. Germline-derived CDR1 and CDR2 are SGHNT and YYREEE (reference sequence). V was clipped by 1 base and J by 2 bases, with 6 bases between them. The CDR3 region has the DNA TGTGCCAGCAGCTTGACTGCTAACACTGAAGCTTTCTTT. Its translation: CASSLTANTEAFF.

The chain links TRBV6-1 to TRBJ2-7; possible D gene TRBD1, 6 bases. The CDR3 contains 13 residues. The V end lost 10 bases, the J end lost 0 bases, and 13 bases lay between the germline ends. Germline CDR1 is MNHNS and CDR2 is SASEGT. In DNA form, the CDR3 reads TGTGCCACCCACAGGGAAAGCTCCTACGAGCAGTACTTC. This codes for CATHRESSYEQYF.

This rearrangement joins TRBV11-2 to TRBJ1-2, with TRBD1 matching over 7 bases. The ends lost 1 base at V and 3 bases at J; junction bases unmatched: 5. The CDR3 is made up of 15 amino acids. Germline V gene lookup returns CDR1 SGHAT and CDR2 FQNNGV. The CDR3 is CASSLGEGAYYGYTF. In DNA form, the CDR3 reads TGTGCCAGCAGCTTAGGGGAGGGGGCCTACTATGGCTACACCTTC.

This clone was seen just once. V gene TRBV5-1 combines with J gene TRBJ2-5; weak D call: TRBD2 (5 bases). Trimming stripped 4 bases from V and 0 bases from J, with 10 bases between. The CDR3 totals 14 residues. CDR1 is SGHRS and CDR2 is YFSETQ in the germline V gene. The CDR3 is CASSPLGDQETQYF. Written as DNA, the CDR3 is TGCGCCAGCAGCCCCCTCGGGGACCAAGAGACCCAGTACTTC.